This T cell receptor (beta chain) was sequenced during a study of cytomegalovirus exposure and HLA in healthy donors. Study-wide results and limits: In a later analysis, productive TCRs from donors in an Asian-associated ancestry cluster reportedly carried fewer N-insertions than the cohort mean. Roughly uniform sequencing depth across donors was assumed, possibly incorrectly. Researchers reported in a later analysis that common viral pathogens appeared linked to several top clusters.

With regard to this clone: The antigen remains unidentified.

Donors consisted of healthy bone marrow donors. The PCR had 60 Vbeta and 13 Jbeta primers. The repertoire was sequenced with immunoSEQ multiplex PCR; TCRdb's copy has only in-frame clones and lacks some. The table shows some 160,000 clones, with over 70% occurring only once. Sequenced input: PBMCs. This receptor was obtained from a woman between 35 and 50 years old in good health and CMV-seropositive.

The CDR3: CASSPRDGGTDTQYF. Written as DNA, the CDR3 is TGTGCCAGCTCACCAAGGGACGGAGGGACAGATACGCAGTATTTT. The V gene is TRBV18, the J gene TRBJ2-3, with D maybe TRBD2 (6 bases). The length of the CDR3 is 15 residues. CDR1 is KGHSH and CDR2 is LQKENI in the germline V gene. Trimming pared 2 bases from V and 3 bases from J, leaving 12 bases between.